The sequence of this TCR beta chain was determined in a study of cytomegalovirus exposure and HLA in healthy donors. This clone has just one count. Its target is not known. The PCR made use of 60 Vbeta and 13 Jbeta primers. Sequencing was performed with immunoSEQ multiplex PCR; in TCRdb, only in-frame clones are kept and a portion is missing. The data hold about 99,000 clones, with about four fifths observed a single time. Whole-study results and caveats: Some public TCRs appeared in many individuals, while most sequences were rare.

CDR1 and CDR2 from the germline V gene are MNHNY and SVGAGI (reference sequence). The CDR3 consists of 14 residues. Trimming left V 4 bases short and J 0 bases short, with 7 bases between. The receptor was isolated from a male donor in good health and CMV-seropositive. Sequencing used PBMCs. This chain links TRBV6-6 with TRBJ1-3, with D hard to call. CDR3 sequence (DNA): TGTGCCAGCAGTTTAGCCGGCTCTGGAAACACCATATATTTT. Translating gives CASSLAGSGNTIYF.